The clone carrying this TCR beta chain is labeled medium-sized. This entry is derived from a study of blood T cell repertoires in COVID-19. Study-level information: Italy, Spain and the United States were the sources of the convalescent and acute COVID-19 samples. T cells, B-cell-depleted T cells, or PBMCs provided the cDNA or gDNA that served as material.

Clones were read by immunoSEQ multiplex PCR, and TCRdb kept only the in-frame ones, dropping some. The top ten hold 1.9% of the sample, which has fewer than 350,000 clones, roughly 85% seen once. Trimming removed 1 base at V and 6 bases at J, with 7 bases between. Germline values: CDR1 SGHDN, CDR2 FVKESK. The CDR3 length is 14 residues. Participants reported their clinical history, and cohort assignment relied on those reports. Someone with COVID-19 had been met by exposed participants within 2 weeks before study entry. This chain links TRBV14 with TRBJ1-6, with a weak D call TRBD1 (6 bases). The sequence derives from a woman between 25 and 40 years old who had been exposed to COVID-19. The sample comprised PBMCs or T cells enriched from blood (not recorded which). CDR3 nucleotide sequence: TGTGCCAGCAGCCAAGGGACAGCTAATTCACCCCTCCACTTT. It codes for CASSQGTANSPLHF. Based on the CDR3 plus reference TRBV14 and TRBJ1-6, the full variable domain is EAGVTQFPSHSVIEKGQTVTLRCDPISGHDNLYWYRRVMGKEIKFLLHFVKESKQDESGMPNNRFLAERTGGTYSTLKVQPAELEDSGVYFCASSQGTANSPLHFGNGTRLTVT.